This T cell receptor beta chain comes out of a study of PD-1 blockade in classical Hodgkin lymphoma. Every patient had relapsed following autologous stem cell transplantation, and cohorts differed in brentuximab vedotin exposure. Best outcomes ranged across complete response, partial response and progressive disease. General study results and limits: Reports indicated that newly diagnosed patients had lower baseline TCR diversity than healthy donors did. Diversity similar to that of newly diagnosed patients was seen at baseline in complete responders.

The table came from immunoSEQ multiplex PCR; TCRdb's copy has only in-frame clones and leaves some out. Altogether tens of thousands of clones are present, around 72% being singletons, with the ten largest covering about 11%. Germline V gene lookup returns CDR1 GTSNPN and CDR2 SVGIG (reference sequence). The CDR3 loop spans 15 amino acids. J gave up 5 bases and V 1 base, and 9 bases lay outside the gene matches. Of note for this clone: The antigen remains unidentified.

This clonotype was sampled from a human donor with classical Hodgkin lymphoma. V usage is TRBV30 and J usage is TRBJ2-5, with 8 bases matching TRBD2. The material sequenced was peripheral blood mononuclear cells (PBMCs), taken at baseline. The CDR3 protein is CAWSAGLVTGETQYF. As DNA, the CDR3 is TGTGCCTGGAGTGCGGGACTAGTTACAGGCGAGACCCAGTACTTC.